This paragraph covers one T cell receptor (beta chain) sequence. This entry comes from a study of blood T cell repertoires in COVID-19. Study-wide background: Samples representing acute and convalescent COVID-19 were sourced from the United States, Italy and Spain. T cells, B-cell-depleted T cells, or PBMCs supplied cDNA or gDNA.

Produced via immunoSEQ multiplex PCR; TCRdb's table is partial and in-frame only. This sample has 150,000 to 250,000 clones; 84% occur once, and the top ten carry around 7%. The participants were between about 18 and 90 years old and came from some 25 US areas. Cohort 3 recovery required two negative PCRs, clearance, or symptom resolution. Germline CDR1 and CDR2: SGHVS and FQNEAQ. The V and J ends lost 5 bases and 1 base, in that order; junction bases with no gene match: 6. This CDR3 comprises 15 residues. Material: PBMCs or T cells enriched from blood (not recorded which). The rearrangement links TRBV7-8 to TRBJ2-5, with 8 nucleotides matching TRBD1. This TCR was sampled from a middle-aged man who had recovered from COVID-19. The CDR3 loop is CASSQGTGRQETQYF. CDR3 sequence (DNA): TGTGCCAGCAGCCAGGGGACAGGTCGCCAAGAGACCCAGTACTTC.